The next 6 T cell receptor beta chains were all read from a single sample in a study of memory CD4+ T cells and cytomegalovirus serostatus. Single viable CD3+CD4+CD8-CD45RO+ cells were sorted as the memory CD4+ T cells. The data were produced by immunoSEQ multiplex PCR, yet TCRdb's version contains in-frame clones alone and is incomplete. The sample carries 25,000 to 30,000 clones, about 71% recorded once. What was sequenced was memory CD4+ T cells from blood. The origin of the receptors is an adult in good health and CMV-seronegative.

The J gene is TRBJ2-2, the V gene TRBV30; TRBD1 matches at 8 bases. CDR1 and CDR2 from the germline V gene are GTSNPN and SVGIG (reference sequence). J gave up 6 bases and V 2 bases, and 8 bases lay outside the gene matches. The CDR3 sequence is 15 residues long. CDR3 amino acids: CAWSKKQGAPGELFF. As DNA, the CDR3 is TGTGCCTGGAGTAAGAAGCAGGGGGCACCCGGGGAGCTGTTTTTT.

The DNA for the CDR3 is TGTGCCAGTAGGACAGGGCCTGTGGACACTGAAGCTTTCTTT. Translating gives CASRTGPVDTEAFF. The chain links TRBV19 to TRBJ1-1, with TRBD1 identical over 7 bases. J lost 3 bases, V lost 6 bases, and 7 bases had no gene match. Per the germline V gene, CDR1 is LNHDA and CDR2 is SQIVND (reference sequence). The CDR3 is made up of 14 amino acids. The variable domain in full, completed from reference TRBV19 and TRBJ1-1, reads DGGITQSPKYLFRKEGQNVTLSCEQNLNHDAMYWYRQDPGQGLRLIYYSQIVNDFQKGDIAEGYSVSREKKESFPLTVTSAQKNPTAFYLCASRTGPVDTEAFFGQGTRLTVV.

This clone was seen more than once but under ten times. The chain is built from TRBV28 and TRBJ2-4; a weak D match, TRBD1 (6 bases). The CDR3 consists of 11 residues. Germline loops: CDR1 MDHEN, CDR2 SYDVKM. Trimming stripped 4 bases from V and 14 bases from J, with 12 bases between. The CDR3 reads CASSSTGRKYF. The CDR3 nucleotides are TGTGCCAGCAGTTCAACAGGGAGAAAGTACTTC.

This clone is a singleton in its sample. This sequence joins TRBV2 and TRBJ2-3; D is unclear. The CDR3 length is 14 residues. V lost 2 bases to trimming and J lost 6 bases, with 12 bases between them. Germline V gene data show CDR1 as SNHLY and CDR2 as FYNNEI. CDR3 loop: CASSETLSSDTQYF. The CDR3 bases are TGTGCCAGCAGTGAAACCCTTTCGTCGGATACGCAGTATTTT.

The chain is built from TRBV28 and TRBJ1-5; 7 bases align to TRBD1. This CDR3 has 15 amino acids. J was trimmed by 2 bases and V by 6 bases; bases with no gene match: 7. Germline CDR1 MDHEN, CDR2 SYDVKM. The CDR3 protein is CASSHRGTGNQPQHF. As DNA, the CDR3 is TGTGCCAGCAGCCACAGGGGAACGGGCAATCAGCCCCAGCATTTT.

The J gene is TRBJ1-5, the V gene TRBV6-6; 8 nucleotides line up with TRBD1. This CDR3 contains 15 residues. Germline V gene data show CDR1 as MNHNY and CDR2 as SVGAGI (reference sequence). Trimming removed 6 bases from V and 5 bases from J; junction bases left unmatched: 9. The CDR3 DNA reads TGTGCCAGCAGGCCTCCACAGGGGGGGTATCAGCCCCAGCATTTT. Translated: CASRPPQGGYQPQHF.